A selection of T cell receptor beta chains follows, all from one sample in a study of shared clonotypes between healthy human individuals. Using immunoSEQ multiplex PCR, the repertoire was profiled, and TCRdb retains in-frame clones only, with some absent. Of approximately 2,300,000 clones in the sample, about nine tenths were seen once. Sample: naive CD4+ T cells from PBMCs. The source is a man aged 18 to 30 in good health. Some clones in this sample may be carry-over from other donors' samples. Each CDR3 is given with its conserved first and last residue. D genes are given only for firm matches. Size is stated for part of the rows, as once, few or many counts, or as a class when the clone is expanded.

clone_size,j_call,v_call,d_call,cdr3_nt,cdr3_aa
.,TRBJ1-3,TRBV18,.,TGTGCCAGCTCACCTCCCTCATCCCCTGGAAACACCATATATTTT,CASSPPSSPGNTIYF
.,TRBJ1-5,TRBV7-2,.,TGTGCCAGCAGCTTAACACGAGGGGACAATCAGCCCCAGCATTTT,CASSLTRGDNQPQHF
few,TRBJ1-1,TRBV20-1,.,TGCAGTGCTAGTATGGGAACTGAAGCTTTCTTT,CSASMGTEAFF
.,TRBJ2-7,TRBV11-1,.,TGTGCCAGCAGCTTAGACGGGGGCCGGGGGGAGCAGTACTTC,CASSLDGGRGEQYF
.,TRBJ2-1,TRBV5-1,.,TGCGCCAGCAGCTTGGACCCAGCGCCGAGCTCCTACAATGAGCAGTTCTTC,CASSLDPAPSSYNEQFF
.,TRBJ1-4,TRBV5-1,.,TGCGCCAGCAGCTTGGGACTTCACCCGAGGACTAATGAAAAACTGTTTTTT,CASSLGLHPRTNEKLFF
.,TRBJ2-2,TRBV7-2,TRBD2,TGTGCCAGCAGCCGCCGGGCTAGCGGGAAACGCGGGGAGCTGTTTTTT,CASSRRASGKRGELFF
.,TRBJ2-1,TRBV18,TRBD2,TGTGCCAGCTCACCGCCGACTAGCGGGAGTTATTCCTACAATGAGCAGTTCTTC,CASSPPTSGSYSYNEQFF
.,TRBJ2-1,TRBV27,TRBD2,TGTGCCAGCAGAACGGGACTAGCGGCCTCCTACAATGAGCAGTTCTTC,CASRTGLAASYNEQFF
.,TRBJ2-7,TRBV28,.,TGTGCCAGCATTGGCCCGGGGCAGGGTTACGAGCAGTACTTC,CASIGPGQGYEQYF
.,TRBJ2-3,TRBV4-1,.,TGCGCCAGCAGCCAAGATGGGGTCGGGGGGCAGTATTTT,CASSQDGVGGQYF
.,TRBJ1-2,TRBV30,.,TGTGCCTGGAGGGGCTTGTACTATGGCTACACCTTC,CAWRGLYYGYTF
once,TRBJ1-5,TRBV19,TRBD1,TGTGCCAGTAGTCTCCGGGACAGGGGCAATCAGCCCCAGCATTTT,CASSLRDRGNQPQHF
.,TRBJ1-2,TRBV7-9,TRBD1,TGTGCCAGCAGCCCTCGGGACAGAACTAACTATGGCTACACCTTC,CASSPRDRTNYGYTF
.,TRBJ1-2,TRBV7-9,TRBD1,TGTGCCAGCAGCTTGGACAGGGAGAGCTACACCTTC,CASSLDRESYTF
.,TRBJ2-7,TRBV5-1,TRBD2,TGCGCCAGCAGCTTGGGGCTAGCGGGAGGCCTTCTGGAGCAGTACTTC,CASSLGLAGGLLEQYF
.,TRBJ2-1,TRBV28,.,TGTGCCAGCAGACGGCAAAGCTCCTACAATGAGCAGTTCTTC,CASRRQSSYNEQFF
.,TRBJ2-5,TRBV30,.,TGTGCCTGGAGTGTACTGGGATCTCAGTACTTC,CAWSVLGSQYF
.,TRBJ2-6,TRBV2,.,TGTGCCAGCAGTTGGGAGGACACGTCGTGGGGGGCCAACGTCCTGACTTTC,CASSWEDTSWGANVLTF
.,TRBJ1-1,TRBV2,.,TGTGCCAGCAGGCGAATTGGGGACACTGAAGCTTTCTTT,CASRRIGDTEAFF
once,TRBJ1-4,TRBV5-4,.,TGTGCCAGCAGCGCAAACAGGGATCCTAATGAAAAACTGTTTTTT,CASSANRDPNEKLFF
.,TRBJ2-1,TRBV18,.,TGTGCCAGCTCACCCCAATCAGCCCATATTGCGACGGGTAATGAGCAGTTCTTC,CASSPQSAHIATGNEQFF
.,TRBJ1-2,TRBV28,TRBD1,TGTGCCAGCAGTGCCCCCCGGGACAGAACTAACTATGGCTACACCTTC,CASSAPRDRTNYGYTF
.,TRBJ2-1,TRBV19,TRBD1,TGTGCCAGTAGCCGCCGGGACAGGGGGAATGAGCAGTTCTTC,CASSRRDRGNEQFF
.,TRBJ2-4,TRBV29-1,.,TGCAGCGTTGAAGATCAAAGGGGACTTGCGTACTTC,CSVEDQRGLAYF
.,TRBJ2-2,TRBV7-3,.,TGTGCCAGCAGCAAAGCCCAGGGGGGAAGGAGGACCGGGGAGCTGTTTTTT,CASSKAQGGRRTGELFF
.,TRBJ2-4,TRBV29-1,.,TGCAGCGTAAGCGGGCGCGCCAAAAACATTCAGTACTTC,CSVSGRAKNIQYF
.,TRBJ1-2,TRBV28,.,TGTGCCAGCAGCTTGACAGGAACTAACTATGGCTACACCTTC,CASSLTGTNYGYTF
few,TRBJ2-7,TRBV4-1,.,TGCGCCAGCAGCCCCGGTCCGGGAGTGGGGCCCTACGAGCAGTACTTC,CASSPGPGVGPYEQYF
.,TRBJ2-5,TRBV7-3,TRBD2,TGTGCCAGCAGCTCTACTAGCGGGAGACAGACCCAGTACTTC,CASSSTSGRQTQYF
.,TRBJ2-7,TRBV5-1,.,TGCGCCAGCAGCTTGATTGGGCAGACCTACGAGCAGTACTTC,CASSLIGQTYEQYF
once,TRBJ2-3,TRBV28,.,TGTGCCAGCAGTTCCGGTCGCACAGATACGCAGTATTTT,CASSSGRTDTQYF
.,TRBJ1-1,TRBV6-5,.,TGTGCCAGCAGTCCCCGCGGTAGGACTGAAGCTTTCTTT,CASSPRGRTEAFF
.,TRBJ2-1,TRBV5-4,.,TGTGCCAGCAGCTTGGACCGTGGGCGACGGCAGTTCTTC,CASSLDRGRRQFF
.,TRBJ1-1,TRBV6-6,TRBD1,TGTGCCAGCAGCAAACAGGGGTTGGACACTGAAGCTTTCTTT,CASSKQGLDTEAFF
once,TRBJ1-1,TRBV11-2,.,TGTGCCAGCAGTGCTGGGTTCGGGAACACTGAAGCTTTCTTT,CASSAGFGNTEAFF
.,TRBJ2-3,TRBV7-2,TRBD2,TGTGCCAGCAGCTTCCGATCGACTAGCGGAGGGGATACGCAGTATTTT,CASSFRSTSGGDTQYF
.,TRBJ1-2,TRBV7-2,TRBD1,TGTGCCAGCAGCTCCCGGACAGGGGACTTCTATGGCTACACCTTC,CASSSRTGDFYGYTF
.,TRBJ2-5,TRBV5-1,TRBD2,TGCGCCAGCAGCGCCGGACTAGCGGGCCAACAAGAGACCCAGTACTTC,CASSAGLAGQQETQYF
.,TRBJ2-5,TRBV9,TRBD1,TGTGCCAGCAGCGTAGGACAGGGTAACGTTCAAGAGACCCAGTACTTC,CASSVGQGNVQETQYF
.,TRBJ1-5,TRBV7-9,.,TGTGCCAGCAGCCCAGGAGCGCCTTATCAGCCCCAGCATTTT,CASSPGAPYQPQHF
.,TRBJ1-5,TRBV28,.,TGTGCCAGCACCCCTCCCGGAGGTTCTAGCAATCAGCCCCAGCATTTT,CASTPPGGSSNQPQHF
.,TRBJ2-3,TRBV2,TRBD1,TGTGCCAGCAGGGAAACAGGGGGCGCAGGCACAGATACGCAGTATTTT,CASRETGGAGTDTQYF
.,TRBJ2-1,TRBV27,TRBD2,TGTGCCAGCGGTCCCCCTCCCTTTAGCGGGGCGGGCTCCTACAATGAGCAGTTCTTC,CASGPPPFSGAGSYNEQFF
once,TRBJ1-3,TRBV19,.,TGTGCCAGTAGTCGGGCAGACTCTGGAAACACCATATATTTT,CASSRADSGNTIYF
.,TRBJ2-5,TRBV7-2,TRBD2,TGTGCCAGCAGCTTCCCGGTGGGGGAGGGGACCCAGTACTTC,CASSFPVGEGTQYF
.,TRBJ2-7,TRBV4-2,TRBD2,TGTGCCAGCAGCCAAGAACCCAGCGGGAGGGCCTACGAGCAGTACTTC,CASSQEPSGRAYEQYF
.,TRBJ2-1,TRBV5-1,.,TGCGCCAGCAGCTTGGCCGTCTCCGGGAACTCCTACAATGAGCAGTTCTTC,CASSLAVSGNSYNEQFF
.,TRBJ1-2,TRBV15,.,TGTGCCACCAGCAGAGTGGCAGGACGCTATGGCTACACCTTC,CATSRVAGRYGYTF